This record covers a single TCR beta chain. What it binds is not known. The libraries were made with immunoSEQ v3. This table comes from immunoSEQ multiplex PCR, and its TCRdb copy is limited to in-frame clones, with some not included. The sample lists 55,000 to 65,000 clones, 55% to 70% occurring once. Time point here: pre-treatment sample, taken before nivolumab and TIL therapy. The data are from a study of TIL therapy for anti-PD-1-resistant metastatic lung cancer. Across the whole study: Half of patients were current or former smokers. Tumors carried a median roughly 1.5 non-synonymous mutations per megabase. Study-level results: TIL clonotype persistence in blood showed no apparent association with response. The cohort had more treatment-naive, never-smoker and oncogene-addicted patients than typical.

The CDR3 is made up of 11 amino acids. Germline lookup yields CDR1 DFQATT and CDR2 SNEGSKA (reference sequence). V lost 3 bases to trimming and J lost 1 base, with 4 bases between them. This clonotype originated in a person aged 25 to 79 with non-small cell lung cancer. The sequences come from blood, collected at baseline. The rearrangement links TRBV20-1 to TRBJ2-7; D not certain. CDR3 loop: CSARVSYEQYF. The CDR3 DNA sequence: TGCAGTGCTAGGGTGTCCTACGAGCAGTACTTC.